One sample yielded the 24 T cell receptor beta chains listed below, sequenced in a study of glioma-infiltrating T cells after dendritic cell vaccination (dated by TCRdb to between 2015 and 2016). What the time point label conveys for this sample: after dendritic cell vaccination, including at tumor progression/relapse. Preparation of the library involved the immunoSEQ multiplex PCR assay. Not all clones reach the TCRdb copy of this immuneACCESS table, which keeps in-frame sequences only. Checked studies attribute under half of the gap to unresolved V genes and leave the rest unexplained. For this sample the table gives fewer than 65,000 clones, of which approximately 91% were detected only once. The top ten constitute roughly 5% of the sample. Source: blood, taken after dendritic cell vaccination. The receptors here all came from a human donor with glioblastoma.

The rearrangement joins TRBV30 to TRBJ1-2; maybe TRBD1 (6 bases). Trimming stripped 2 bases from V and 2 bases from J, with 15 bases between. The germline CDR1 and CDR2 sequences are GTSNPN and SVGIG (reference sequence). This CDR3 spans 15 amino acids. The CDR3, as DNA: TGTGCCTGGAGTCCCCCCGGCACAGGGAACTATGGCTACACCTTC. This encodes CAWSPPGTGNYGYTF.

The chain combines TRBV19 with TRBJ2-7, with 12 bases lining up with TRBD2. The length of the CDR3 is 16 residues. Trimming removed 0 bases from V and 6 bases from J; junction bases left unmatched: 6. The germline gives CDR1 LNHDA, CDR2 SQIVND (reference sequence). CDR3 nucleotides: TGTGCCAGTAGTATAGATCTGACTAGCGGGAGAGCCGAGCAGTACTTC. Protein product: CASSIDLTSGRAEQYF.

This chain joins TRBV27 and TRBJ2-1; 8 positions agree with TRBD2. The CDR3 is 14 amino acids. V trimming: 2 bases; J trimming: 9 bases; junction bases outside the gene matches: 6. Germline CDR1 is MNHEY and CDR2 is SMNVEV (reference sequence). CDR3 amino acids: CASSLGKAGAEQFF. Here the CDR3 DNA reads TGTGCCAGCAGTTTAGGGAAAGCGGGAGCTGAGCAGTTCTTC.

J is TRBJ2-7 and V is TRBV25-1; possible D gene TRBD2, 7 bases. Looked up from germline, CDR1 is MGHDK and CDR2 is SYGVNS. V lost 8 bases and J lost 4, with 24 bases in between. This CDR3 region has 16 residues. CDR3 residues: CASGRGGSGHLYEQYF. The CDR3 coding sequence is TGTGCCAGCGGGAGGGGAGGATCGGGACACCTTTACGAGCAGTACTTC.

The chain recombines TRBV2 with TRBJ2-3, with 9 bases that match TRBD2. The CDR3 has 16 amino acids. The ends lost 5 bases at V and 4 bases at J; junction bases unmatched: 10. Germline V gives CDR1 SNHLY, CDR2 FYNNEI. Here the CDR3 reads CASSPGVAGVSDTQYF. DNA for the CDR3: TGTGCCAGCAGTCCGGGGGTAGCGGGAGTGTCAGATACGCAGTATTTT.

The chain recombines TRBV5-1 with TRBJ1-1, with no clear D. This CDR3 contains 15 residues. V was trimmed by 0 bases and J by 0 bases, leaving 9 bases between them. Germline lookup yields CDR1 SGHRS and CDR2 YFSETQ. CDR3 DNA: TGCGCCAGCAGCTTGGCAGCGGGCTTGAACACTGAAGCTTTCTTT. Its protein product is CASSLAAGLNTEAFF.

This chain uses TRBV5-8 with TRBJ1-5; 10 bases are shared with TRBD1. V shed 3 bases, J shed 7 bases, and the junction held 7 bases outside the gene matches. The V gene's germline CDR1 is SGHTS and CDR2 YDEGEE. This CDR3 has 15 amino acids. The CDR3: CASSSRTGGDQPQHF. CDR3 nucleotide sequence: TGTGCCAGCAGCTCGAGGACAGGGGGAGACCAGCCCCAGCATTTT.

The chain couples TRBV11-2 to TRBJ1-1; 8 nucleotides agree with TRBD1. Germline values: CDR1 SGHAT, CDR2 FQNNGV. Germline trimming cut 3 bases from V and 9 bases from J; bases unmatched to any gene: 15. The CDR3 covers 16 residues. The CDR3 is CASSLGTGSTRAQAFF. As DNA, the CDR3 is TGTGCCAGCAGCTTGGGGACAGGATCCACTAGGGCGCAAGCTTTCTTT. The complete variable domain, with remaining parts taken from reference TRBV11-2 and TRBJ1-1, reads EAGVAQSPRYKIIEKRQSVAFWCNPISGHATLYWYQQILGQGPKLLIQFQNNGVVDDSQLPKDRFSAERLKGVDSTLKIQPAKLEDSAVYLCASSLGTGSTRAQAFFGQGTRLTVV.

The chain recombines TRBV5-1 with TRBJ1-2; 9 bases are a match to TRBD1. CDR3 length equals 15 residues. In germline, CDR1 is SGHRS, CDR2 YFSETQ. J was trimmed by 7 bases and V by 4 bases; bases with no gene match: 11. The CDR3: CASSIPGTGLGGYTF. CDR3 nucleotide sequence: TGCGCCAGCAGCATTCCCGGGACAGGGTTGGGTGGCTACACCTTC.

In its sample, this clone was seen a few times. The J gene is TRBJ2-3, the V gene TRBV18; unclear D gene. V was pared by 0 bases and J by 5 bases, with 6 bases between. CDR3 length: 13 amino acids. Germline CDR1 reads KGHSH; CDR2 reads LQKENI. The DNA of the CDR3 is TGTGCCAGCTCACCACCCTCCCGAGATACGCAGTATTTT. It translates to CASSPPSRDTQYF.

This clone was detected only once. This chain joins TRBV5-4 and TRBJ2-5; no clear D. Matching the DNA end better, TRBJ2-7 makes the J call doubtful. This CDR3 spans 12 amino acids. CDR1 and CDR2 from the germline V gene are SGHNT and YYREEE (reference sequence). The CDR3: CASSSARHEQYF. In DNA, the CDR3 is TGTGCCAGCAGCTCCGCCCGACACGAGCAGTACTTC.

The genes are TRBV7-3 and TRBJ2-2; D may be TRBD1 (6 bases). The CDR3 contains 15 residues. The germline gives CDR1 SGHTA, CDR2 FQGTGA. Deletions cut 2 bases from V and 4 bases from J, with 11 bases between. This CDR3 is CASSLQGGSTGELFF. In DNA form, the CDR3 reads TGTGCCAGCAGCTTACAAGGGGGTAGCACCGGGGAGCTGTTTTTT.

The chain has TRBV28 and TRBJ2-5; possible D gene TRBD2, 6 bases. V gave up 3 bases and J gave up 5 bases, with 13 bases separating them. The CDR3 is 14 amino acids. CDR1 is MDHEN, CDR2 SYDVKM, per germline. The CDR3 bases are TGTGCCAGCAGTTTCTCCCGGGGGTTTGAGACCCAGTACTTC. Its protein product is CASSFSRGFETQYF.

The CDR3 sequence is CASSLGVGQRTNQPQHF. CDR3 in DNA: TGTGCCAGCAGCTTGGGCGTGGGACAGAGAACCAATCAGCCCCAGCATTTT. V is TRBV5-5 and J is TRBJ1-5, with 7 bases identical to TRBD1. V lost 0 bases to trimming and J lost 3 bases; unmatched junction nucleotides: 9. Germline-derived CDR1 and CDR2 are SGHKS and YYEKEE (reference sequence). The CDR3 is made up of 17 amino acids.

This clone showed up just once. The CDR3 bases are TGTGCCAGCAGTGAAGTTCGGGCTAGCGGGAGAAGTGAGCAGTTCTTC. It codes for CASSEVRASGRSEQFF. The chain uses TRBV2 and TRBJ2-1, with 10 bases lining up with TRBD2. Germline lookup yields CDR1 SNHLY and CDR2 FYNNEI. V dropped 1 base and J dropped 9; count of bases not matched to a gene: 9. This CDR3 has 16 amino acids.

CDR3 DNA sequence: TGTGCCAGCAGTGAAGTGACTAGCGGGATGGGGGGCGAGCAGTACTTC. Its protein is CASSEVTSGMGGEQYF. This rearrangement joins TRBV2 to TRBJ2-7; TRBD2 matches at 11 bases. After removal of 1 base from V and 6 bases from J, the junction contained 8 bases not matched to a gene. This CDR3 is built from 16 residues. Germline CDR1 is SNHLY and CDR2 is FYNNEI. Supplemented by reference TRBV2 and TRBJ2-7, the full variable domain reads EPEVTQTPSHQVTQMGQEVILRCVPISNHLYFYWYRQILGQKVEFLVSFYNNEISEKSEIFDDQFSVERPDGSNFTLKIRSTKLEDSAMYFCASSEVTSGMGGEQYFGPGTRLTVT.

The chain combines TRBV27 with TRBJ2-1; 10 nucleotides line up with TRBD2. The CDR3 contains 18 residues. Germline CDR1 MNHEY, CDR2 SMNVEV (reference sequence). J was trimmed by 5 bases and V by 7 bases; bases with no gene match: 17. CDR3 nucleotides: TGTGCCAGCAACCACGGACTAGCGGAAACTCAAGTTCACAATGAGCAGTTCTTC. Amino acid sequence: CASNHGLAETQVHNEQFF.

The chain uses TRBV7-8 and TRBJ2-1; D is undetermined. Between the trimmed V and J ends, which lost 3 bases and 0 bases, there was a span of 9 bases. The CDR3 length is 15 residues. Germline-derived CDR1 and CDR2 are SGHVS and FQNEAQ. CDR3 loop: CASSFQVSSYNEQFF. The DNA of the CDR3 is TGTGCCAGCAGCTTCCAGGTGAGCTCCTACAATGAGCAGTTCTTC.

CDR3 in DNA: TGTGCCAGCAGCCCCGGACAGGGTAATCCCCCCCAGTACTTC. As protein: CASSPGQGNPPQYF. The chain joins TRBV28 to TRBJ2-5, with TRBD1 matching 8 bases. Per germline, CDR1 MDHEN and CDR2 SYDVKM. The ends lost 6 bases at V and 9 bases at J; junction bases unmatched: 12. The CDR3 is 14 amino acids.

The table lists this clone with a count of one. V and J are TRBV27 and TRBJ2-5; 8 bases fit TRBD2. V shed 5 bases and J 5 bases; nucleotides not matched to a gene: 25. This CDR3 has 20 amino acids. In germline, CDR1 is MNHEY, CDR2 SMNVEV (reference sequence). The CDR3 loop is CASSGDPQRGLGIGGETQYF. The CDR3 DNA reads TGTGCCAGCAGTGGCGACCCCCAGCGGGGGCTGGGTATTGGAGGGGAGACCCAGTACTTC.

V gene TRBV5-1 combines with J gene TRBJ1-5, with D perhaps TRBD1 (5 bases). There are 15 residues in the CDR3. Germline CDR1 SGHRS, CDR2 YFSETQ. The V and J ends lost 0 bases and 7 bases respectively, with 14 bases between them. CDR3 loop: CASSLGDGGGQPQHF. Here the CDR3 DNA reads TGCGCCAGCAGCTTGGGGGACGGCGGGGGACAGCCCCAGCATTTT.

The chain has TRBV28 and TRBJ2-7, with 12 bases identical to TRBD2. Germline trimming cut 2 bases from V and 5 bases from J; bases unmatched to any gene: 7. Germline CDR1 and CDR2: MDHEN and SYDVKM. The CDR3 loop spans 16 amino acids. The DNA for the CDR3 is TGTGCCAGCAGTTTAGTGTCCCGACTAGCGGGAGACGAGCAGTACTTC. Translating it yields CASSLVSRLAGDEQYF.

J is TRBJ2-7 and V is TRBV5-1, with a weak D call TRBD2 (6 bases). The CDR3 is made up of 16 amino acids. V was pared by 0 bases and J by 1 base, with 14 bases between. The germline V gene has CDR1 SGHRS and CDR2 YFSETQ. The CDR3 protein is CASSLAQRERSYEQYF. The CDR3 nucleotides read TGCGCCAGCAGCTTGGCCCAACGGGAGCGATCCTACGAGCAGTACTTC.

The chain couples TRBV28 to TRBJ1-5, with D possibly TRBD1 on 5 matching bases. V lost 6 bases to trimming and J lost 5 bases, with 17 bases between them. This CDR3 is built from 15 residues. Germline CDR1 and CDR2: MDHEN and SYDVKM. The CDR3 reads CASRSQTAPHQPQHF. The CDR3 coding sequence is TGTGCCAGCAGAAGCCAGACAGCGCCTCATCAGCCCCAGCATTTT. The full variable domain, with the rest looked up from reference TRBV28 and TRBJ1-5, is DVKVTQSSRYLVKRTGEKVFLECVQDMDHENMFWYRQDPGLGLRLIYFSYDVKMKEKGDIPEGYSVSREKKERFSLILESASTNQTSMYLCASRSQTAPHQPQHFGDGTRLSIL.